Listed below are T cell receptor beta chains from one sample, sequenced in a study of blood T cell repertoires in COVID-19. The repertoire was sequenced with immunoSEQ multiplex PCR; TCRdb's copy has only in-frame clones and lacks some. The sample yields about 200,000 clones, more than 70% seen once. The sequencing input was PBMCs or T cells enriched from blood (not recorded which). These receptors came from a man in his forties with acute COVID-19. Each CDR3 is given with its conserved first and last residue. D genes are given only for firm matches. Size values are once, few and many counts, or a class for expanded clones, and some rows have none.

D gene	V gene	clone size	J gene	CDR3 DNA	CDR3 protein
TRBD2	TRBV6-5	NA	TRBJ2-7	TGTGCCAGCTCCATAGCGGGGGCCTACGAGCAGTACTTC	CASSIAGAYEQYF
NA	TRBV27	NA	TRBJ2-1	TGTGCCAGCAGGGGCCGGGAACACAATGAGCAGTTCTTC	CASRGREHNEQFF
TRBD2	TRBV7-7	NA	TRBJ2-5	TGTGCCAGCAGCCCTATAGCGGGTCAAGAGACCCAGTACTTC	CASSPIAGQETQYF
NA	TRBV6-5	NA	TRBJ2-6	TGTGCCACCACAGGGACGGGGGCCAACGTCCTGACTTTC	CATTGTGANVLTF
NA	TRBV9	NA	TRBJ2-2	TGTGCCAGCAGCGTACGTGCCGGGTCGGACACCGGGGAGCTGTTTTTT	CASSVRAGSDTGELFF
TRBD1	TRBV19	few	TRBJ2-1	TGTGCCAGTAGTTGGGACAGGCCGCAACCCTACAATGAGCAGTTCTTC	CASSWDRPQPYNEQFF
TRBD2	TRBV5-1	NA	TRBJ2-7	TGCGCCAGCAGCGGGGGGACTAGTTTTGGCTACGAGCAGTACTTC	CASSGGTSFGYEQYF
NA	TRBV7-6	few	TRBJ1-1	TGTGCCAGCAGCTTAGCGCAGGGGATGAACACTGAAGCTTTCTTT	CASSLAQGMNTEAFF
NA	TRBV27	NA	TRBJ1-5	TGTGCCAGCAGTCAGAGGGGAGGCGAGCCCCAGCATTTT	CASSQRGGEPQHF
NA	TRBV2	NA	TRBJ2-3	TGTGCCAGCGCCCGGGGGGCAGGTGGTAAAGATACGCAGTATTTT	CASARGAGGKDTQYF
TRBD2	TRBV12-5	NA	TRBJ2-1	TGTGCTAGTGCGCTCGGACTAGTTTATTTGGATGAGCAGTTCTTC	CASALGLVYLDEQFF
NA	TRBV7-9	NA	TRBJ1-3	TGTGCCAGCAGCCCTATCAACCGCGGAAACACCATATATTTT	CASSPINRGNTIYF
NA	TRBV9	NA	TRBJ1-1	TGTGCCAGCAGCGCCCGCAGGGAAAACACTGAAGCTTTCTTT	CASSARRENTEAFF
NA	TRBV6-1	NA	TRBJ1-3	TGTGCCAGCAGTGACACGCGGAACACCATATATTTT	CASSDTRNTIYF
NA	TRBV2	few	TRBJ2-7	TGTGCCAGCGCCAGGGTCTACGAGCAGTACTTC	CASARVYEQYF
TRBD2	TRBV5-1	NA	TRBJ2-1	TGCGCCAGCACCGTCCCACTAGCGGGATCTTACAATGAGCAGTTCTTC	CASTVPLAGSYNEQFF
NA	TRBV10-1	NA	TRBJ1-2	TGCGCCAGCTCCCAGGGGCTCAACTATGGCTACACCTTC	CASSQGLNYGYTF
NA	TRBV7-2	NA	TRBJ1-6	TGTGCCAGCAGCTTCGACAGGCGGGATTCACCCCTCCACTTT	CASSFDRRDSPLHF
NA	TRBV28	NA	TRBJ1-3	TGTGCCAGCAGTTTTGGAGGGCCTGGAAACACCATATATTTT	CASSFGGPGNTIYF
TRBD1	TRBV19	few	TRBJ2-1	TGTGCCAGTAGGAAGACAGGGAATGAGCAGTTCTTC	CASRKTGNEQFF
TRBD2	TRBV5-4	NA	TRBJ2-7	TGTGCCAGCAGCCCTAACGCGGCTAGCGGACCCTACGAGCAGTACTTC	CASSPNAASGPYEQYF
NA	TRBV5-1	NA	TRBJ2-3	TGCGCCAGCAGCTTGGAGGGTGGGGGCCCAGATACGCAGTATTTT	CASSLEGGGPDTQYF
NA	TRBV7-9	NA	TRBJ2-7	TGTGCCAGCAGCTTAGACGGGTTACCCCTCTACGAGCAGTACTTC	CASSLDGLPLYEQYF
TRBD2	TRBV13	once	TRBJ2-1	TGTGCCAGCAGCTTAGCCCTTAGCGGGAGGGGCTACAATGAGCAGTTCTTC	CASSLALSGRGYNEQFF
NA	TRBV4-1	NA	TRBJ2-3	TGCGCCAGCAGCCAAGTTGTCGGATGGGAGGGGGGGGCAGATACGCAGTATTTT	CASSQVVGWEGGADTQYF
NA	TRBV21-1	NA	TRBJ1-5	TGTGCCAGCAACCGAAAAAAAACTCAGGGGTTCTATCAGGCCCAGCATTTT	CASNRKKTQGFYQAQHF
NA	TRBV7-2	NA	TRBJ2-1	TGTGCCACCGGGAACAATGAGCAGTTCTTC	CATGNNEQFF
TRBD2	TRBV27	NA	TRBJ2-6	TGTGCCAGCAGTTTCGGGTCCTGGGAGGGTCAAGCAATCTCTGGGGCCAACGTCCTGACTTTC	CASSFGSWEGQAISGANVLTF
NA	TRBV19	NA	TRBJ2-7	TGTGCCAGTAGTATCGCAGCCGGGACTCACCACCTTTACTCCTACGAGCAGTACTTC	CASSIAAGTHHLYSYEQYF
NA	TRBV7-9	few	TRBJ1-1	TGTGCCAGCAGCTTAGAGCGGGCAGGGATGGCTTTCTTT	CASSLERAGMAFF
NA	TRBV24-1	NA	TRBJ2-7	TGTGCCACCAGCGGACTCAGCTACGAGCAGTACTTC	CATSGLSYEQYF
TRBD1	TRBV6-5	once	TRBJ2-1	TGTGCCAGCAGCCCCGACAGGGTAGGAGGAAATGAGCAGTTCTTC	CASSPDRVGGNEQFF
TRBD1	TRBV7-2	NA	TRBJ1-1	TGTGCCAGCAGCTTAGTGGGGACAGGGCCAAGCCCGGGGGCTTTCTTT	CASSLVGTGPSPGAFF
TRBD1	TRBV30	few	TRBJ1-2	TGTGCCCGCGGGACAGGCCTCCCCCCTGTTATCTACACCTTC	CARGTGLPPVIYTF
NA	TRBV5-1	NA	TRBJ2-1	TGCGCCAGCAGCTTCACAGGGCTCCCCAATGAGCAGTTCTTC	CASSFTGLPNEQFF
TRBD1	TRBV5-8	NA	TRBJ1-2	TGTGCCAGCAGACTGACCGGGACAGCGAACTATGGCTACACCTTC	CASRLTGTANYGYTF
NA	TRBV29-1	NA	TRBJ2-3	TGCAGCGTTCTTAGAACAGATACGCAGTATTTT	CSVLRTDTQYF
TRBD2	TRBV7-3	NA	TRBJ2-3	TGTGCCAGCAGCTTAAAGGCGTCTAGCGGGGAACGCACAGATACGCAGTATTTT	CASSLKASSGERTDTQYF
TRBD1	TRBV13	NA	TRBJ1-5	TGTGCCAGCAGCTTAAGGGACAGTTTACAGCCCCAGCATTTT	CASSLRDSLQPQHF
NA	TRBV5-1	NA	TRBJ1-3	TGCGCCAGCAGCCTCCTAGGGGAATCTGGAAACACCATATATTTT	CASSLLGESGNTIYF
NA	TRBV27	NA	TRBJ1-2	TGTGCCAGCAGTTTGGTAGGGGGTATGAGATATGGCTACACCTTC	CASSLVGGMRYGYTF
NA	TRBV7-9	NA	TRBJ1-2	TGTGCCAGCAGCGTTCCCGAGGGCTACACCTTC	CASSVPEGYTF
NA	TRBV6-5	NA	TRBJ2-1	TGTGCCAGCAGCCTGAGGGCCGACTTAAATGAGCAGTTCTTC	CASSLRADLNEQFF
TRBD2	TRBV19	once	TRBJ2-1	TGTGCCACCGGGAGGGACTTCCGGAATGAGCAGTTCTTC	CATGRDFRNEQFF